The 23 T cell receptor beta chains listed next were all sequenced from one sample in a study of cytomegalovirus exposure and HLA in healthy donors. The PCR used 60 Vbeta and 13 Jbeta primers. Here immunoSEQ multiplex PCR was the method, and the copy in TCRdb shows in-frame clones only, minus some. The sample has approximately 130,000 clones, 75% to 85% seen once; the top ten hold roughly 2.5%. Sequencing used PBMCs. The receptor set was obtained from a man aged 50 to 59 in good health and CMV-seronegative.

The V gene is TRBV2, the J gene TRBJ1-2, with D unresolved. Germline V gene lookup returns CDR1 SNHLY and CDR2 FYNNEI. This CDR3 contains 15 residues. Trimming took 2 bases from V and 6 from J, leaving 16 bases between them. The CDR3 region has the DNA TGTGCCAGCAGTGAATTGGGCAGAAAAGTCGATGGCTACACCTTC. It specifies CASSELGRKVDGYTF.

This clone was seen a handful of times. The chain is built from TRBV7-2 and TRBJ2-2, with D possibly being TRBD2 (5 bases). The germline V gene encodes CDR1 SGHTA and CDR2 FQGNSA. With 5 bases removed from V and 1 base from J, the gap between germline ends came to 11 bases. The CDR3 loop spans 15 amino acids. CDR3 loop: CASSPGNRNTGELFF. The CDR3, as DNA: TGTGCCAGCAGCCCCGGGAATAGGAACACCGGGGAGCTGTTTTTT.

The chain carries TRBV7-9 and TRBJ2-5; 13 nucleotides line up with TRBD2. CDR1 is SEHNR, CDR2 FQNEAQ, per germline (reference sequence). The CDR3 sequence is 14 residues long. V gave up 8 bases and J gave up 2 bases; unmatched junction bases: 2. CDR3 in DNA: TGTGCCAGCGGGGGACTAGCGGGGCAAGAGACCCAGTACTTC. Translating it yields CASGGLAGQETQYF.

This chain joins TRBV5-6 and TRBJ1-3; TRBD1 aligns across 7 bases. CDR3 length: 14 amino acids. Germline V gives CDR1 SGHDT, CDR2 YYEEEE. The V gene end was trimmed by 4 bases and the J gene end by 2 bases; junction bases not matched to a gene: 3. CDR3 sequence (DNA): TGTGCCAGCAGCCCCGGGACAGCTGGAAACACCATATATTTT. Protein product: CASSPGTAGNTIYF.

V is TRBV6-5 and J is TRBJ1-5, with no clear D. V gave up 2 bases and J gave up 7 bases, with 9 bases separating them. Germline-derived CDR1 and CDR2 are MNHEY and SVGAGI. This CDR3 is built from 13 residues. The CDR3 sequence is CASSYRGSQPQHF. The CDR3 region has the DNA TGTGCCAGCAGTTACAGAGGGAGCCAGCCCCAGCATTTT.

This rearrangement joins TRBV11-2 to TRBJ1-5, with D unclear. Germline V gene data show CDR1 as SGHAT and CDR2 as FQNNGV. The CDR3 runs to 14 residues. Trimming stripped 5 bases from V and 7 bases from J, with 15 bases between. The CDR3 sequence is CASSAQRIGQPQHF. The CDR3 DNA follows: TGTGCCAGCAGCGCCCAGAGGATTGGCCAGCCCCAGCATTTT.

The rearrangement joins TRBV7-8 to TRBJ2-2, with 11 bases aligning to TRBD2. Germline lookup yields CDR1 SGHVS and CDR2 FQNEAQ. This CDR3 contains 17 residues. The V gene end was trimmed by 0 bases and the J gene end by 2 bases; junction bases not matched to a gene: 2. The CDR3 region has the DNA TGTGCCAGCAGCTTAGCCGGGACTAGCGGCAACACCGGGGAGCTGTTTTTT. It yields the protein CASSLAGTSGNTGELFF.

The gene calls are TRBV7-8 and TRBJ2-5; D remains ambiguous. Germline V gene lookup returns CDR1 SGHVS and CDR2 FQNEAQ. Deletions cut 5 bases from V and 5 bases from J, with 6 bases between. The CDR3 runs to 11 residues. CDR3 coding DNA: TGTGCCAGCAGCCCCCTGGAGACCCAGTACTTC. Residues: CASSPLETQYF.

The chain uses TRBV4-3 and TRBJ1-1; weak D call: TRBD1 (5 bases). In germline, CDR1 is LGHNA, CDR2 YSLEER. CDR3 length equals 14 residues. The ends were cut back, 0 bases at V and 8 bases at J, with 13 bases in the middle. CDR3 coding DNA: TGCGCCAGCAGCCAAGAATACGGGGGAAACGAAGCTTTCTTT. Translation: CASSQEYGGNEAFF.

This rearrangement joins TRBV27 to TRBJ2-5; maybe TRBD1 (5 bases). The CDR3 runs 15 residues. Trimming took 6 bases from V and 1 from J, leaving 15 bases between them. Germline CDR1 reads MNHEY; CDR2 reads SMNVEV (reference sequence). The CDR3 loop is CASRPLTGTQETQYF. CDR3 bases: TGTGCCAGCAGGCCGCTAACAGGTACCCAAGAGACCCAGTACTTC.

The genes are TRBV2 and TRBJ1-2; D ambiguous. The V and J ends lost 6 bases and 8 bases respectively, with 10 bases between them. The V gene's germline CDR1 is SNHLY and CDR2 FYNNEI. This CDR3 spans 11 amino acids. The CDR3 loop is CASRTGFGYTF. The CDR3 DNA follows: TGTGCCAGCAGGACGGGTTTCGGCTACACCTTC.

This clone was seen a handful of times. Other DNA variants within this sample encode the same CDR3. V is TRBV6-1 and J is TRBJ1-1; no reliable D call. V was shortened by 0 bases and J by 4 bases, with 6 bases between the two germline ends. The CDR3 consists of 13 residues. Germline CDR1 reads MNHNS; CDR2 reads SASEGT. This chain's CDR3 is CASSEARGTEAFF. The CDR3 DNA reads as TGTGCCAGCAGTGAAGCGCGGGGCACTGAAGCTTTCTTT.

The chain has TRBV5-4 and TRBJ2-7; TRBD1 matches 9 bases. This CDR3 spans 15 amino acids. V trimming: 4 bases; J trimming: 1 base; junction bases outside the gene matches: 6. The germline V gene encodes CDR1 SGHNT and CDR2 YYREEE (reference sequence). The CDR3 reads CASSGRDRDSYEQYF. The CDR3 DNA reads as TGTGCCAGCAGCGGCCGGGACAGGGATTCCTACGAGCAGTACTTC.

The CDR3 sequence: CASRPGQESGQPQHF. CDR3 nucleotide sequence: TGTGCCAGCAGACCGGGACAGGAGTCTGGTCAGCCCCAGCATTTT. This chain connects TRBV6-1 to TRBJ1-5, with 8 bases identical to TRBD1. Germline-derived CDR1 and CDR2 are MNHNS and SASEGT. The CDR3 extends over 15 amino acids. The V segment lost 6 bases and the J segment 6 bases; nucleotides outside the gene matches: 10.

The chain couples TRBV2 to TRBJ2-3; 11 bases agree with TRBD1. The CDR3 runs 15 residues. The V and J ends lost 5 bases and 6 bases, in that order; junction bases with no gene match: 7. Germline CDR1 is SNHLY and CDR2 is FYNNEI. The CDR3 nucleotides read TGTGCCAGCAGTTGGGACAGGGGGAGTGAGGATACGCAGTATTTT. Translation: CASSWDRGSEDTQYF.

The chain joins TRBV5-1 to TRBJ1-6, with D possibly matching TRBD1 (6 bases). Per germline, CDR1 SGHRS and CDR2 YFSETQ. CDR3 length equals 15 residues. Between the trimmed V and J ends, which lost 2 bases and 8 bases, there was a span of 14 bases. The CDR3 coding sequence is TGCGCCAGCAGCTTCCGGGACAAAAGGGATTCACCCCTCCACTTT. Residues: CASSFRDKRDSPLHF.

This clone was picked up a small number of times. V gene TRBV4-3 combines with J gene TRBJ2-1; 9 bases map to TRBD1. V lost 3 bases to trimming and J lost 2 bases; unmatched junction nucleotides: 5. Looked up from germline, CDR1 is LGHNA and CDR2 is YSLEER. There are 16 residues in the CDR3. The CDR3 DNA reads as TGCGCCAGCAGCCAGGGACAGGGAGGCGCCTACAATGAGCAGTTCTTC. It specifies CASSQGQGGAYNEQFF.

V usage is TRBV30 and J usage is TRBJ2-5, with 14 bases matching TRBD2. Germline lookup yields CDR1 GTSNPN and CDR2 SVGIG (reference sequence). The ends lost 1 base at V and 4 bases at J; junction bases unmatched: 5. The CDR3 totals 16 residues. The CDR3 sequence: CAWSGTSGGRGETQYF. In nucleotides, the CDR3 is TGTGCCTGGAGTGGGACTAGCGGGGGGCGCGGAGAGACCCAGTACTTC. The full variable domain, its missing parts supplied by reference TRBV30 and TRBJ2-5, is SQTIHQWPATLVQPVGSPLSLECTVEGTSNPNLYWYRQAAGRGLQLLFYSVGIGQISSEVPQNLSASRPQDRQFILSSKKLLLSDSGFYLCAWSGTSGGRGETQYFGPGTRLLVL.

The chain links TRBV6-1 to TRBJ1-2; D is ambiguous. V was shortened by 6 bases and J by 1 base, with 9 bases between the two germline ends. The CDR3 is 13 residues long. Germline CDR1 reads MNHNS; CDR2 reads SASEGT. The CDR3 bases are TGTGCCAGCAGAGAGACATATAACTATGGCTACACCTTC. Translating gives CASRETYNYGYTF.

This clone was seen once. The CDR3 DNA reads TGTGCCAGTAGTATGGGGACAGGGGACGAGCAGTACTTC. This translates into CASSMGTGDEQYF. J is TRBJ2-7 and V is TRBV19; 10 nucleotides align to TRBD1. The trim removed 3 bases at V and 5 bases at J, leaving 1 base unmatched. CDR1 and CDR2 from the germline V gene are LNHDA and SQIVND (reference sequence). This CDR3 spans 13 amino acids.

The chain uses TRBV14 and TRBJ2-7; 8 bases match TRBD1. Germline values: CDR1 SGHDN, CDR2 FVKESK. CDR3 length: 15 amino acids. The J segment lost 1 base and the V segment lost 4 bases, leaving 6 bases of the junction unmatched. The CDR3 coding sequence is TGTGCCAGCAGCCGGGGACAGGATCCATCCTACGAGCAGTACTTC. Residues: CASSRGQDPSYEQYF.

This clone was counted once. Written as DNA, the CDR3 is TGTGCCAGTAGGAAATTGGGGACAGCTAACTATGGCTACACCTTC. This encodes CASRKLGTANYGYTF. The chain uses TRBV19 and TRBJ1-2; TRBD1 matches 7 bases. Per the germline V gene, CDR1 is LNHDA and CDR2 is SQIVND (reference sequence). CDR3 length: 15 residues. The J segment lost 0 bases and the V segment lost 6 bases, leaving 7 bases of the junction unmatched.

The chain couples TRBV4-1 to TRBJ2-2; 8 positions match TRBD2. This CDR3 has 16 amino acids. V was pared by 3 bases and J by 5 bases, with 8 bases of the junction left unmatched. Germline values: CDR1 MGHRA, CDR2 YSYEKL. The CDR3 sequence: CASSHRSGGGTGELFF. The CDR3 DNA reads TGCGCCAGCAGCCATCGGAGCGGGGGAGGGACCGGGGAGCTGTTTTTT.